Described below is a single T cell receptor (beta chain) sequence and its context. Each sample yielded at least 5 micrograms of PBMC total RNA. A second PCR, run for about 7 to 11 cycles, used a sample-barcoded 5' primer plus a J-beta primer mix. Tags on each cDNA molecule came from a template-switch adaptor with 12 random nucleotides. TCRdb reanalysed the 5' RACE reads using MiXCR and keeps one entry per CDR3 protein. The table records hundreds of thousands of distinct CDR3 sequences, roughly 50% of them present only once. This CDR3 comprises 16 residues. V shed 0 bases, J shed 9 bases, and the junction held 8 bases outside the gene matches. CDR1 and CDR2 from the germline V gene are MDHEN and SYDVKM. The data belong to a study of blood T cells in healthy people across ages.

The TCR sequence derives from a young man in good health. V usage is TRBV28 and J usage is TRBJ2-1; 10 bases are a match to TRBD1. The material sequenced was blood. Here the CDR3 reads CASSLWGQGKSGEQFF. As DNA, the CDR3 is TGTGCCAGCAGTTTATGGGGACAGGGGAAGTCGGGTGAGCAGTTCTTC.